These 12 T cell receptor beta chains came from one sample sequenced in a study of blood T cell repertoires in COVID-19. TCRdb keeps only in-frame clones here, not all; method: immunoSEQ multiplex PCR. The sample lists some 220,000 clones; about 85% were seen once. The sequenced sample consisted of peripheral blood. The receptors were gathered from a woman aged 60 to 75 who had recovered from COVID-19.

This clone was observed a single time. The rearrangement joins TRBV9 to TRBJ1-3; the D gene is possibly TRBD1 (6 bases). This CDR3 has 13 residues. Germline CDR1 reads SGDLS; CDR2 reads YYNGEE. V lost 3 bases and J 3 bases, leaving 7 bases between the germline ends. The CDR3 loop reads CASSGTDGNTIYF. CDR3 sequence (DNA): TGTGCCAGCAGCGGGACAGATGGAAACACCATATATTTT.

CDR3 residues: CASSQGRLGYNEQFF. The CDR3 region has the DNA TGTGCCAGCAGCCAAGGACGACTTGGTTACAATGAGCAGTTCTTC. The rearrangement joins TRBV3-1 (or the pseudogene TRBV3-2) to TRBJ2-1, with unresolved D. The germline V gene has CDR1 LGHDT and CDR2 YNNKEL (reference sequence). The V gene lost 1 base and the J gene lost 4 bases, with 11 bases spanning the gap. The CDR3 has 15 residues.

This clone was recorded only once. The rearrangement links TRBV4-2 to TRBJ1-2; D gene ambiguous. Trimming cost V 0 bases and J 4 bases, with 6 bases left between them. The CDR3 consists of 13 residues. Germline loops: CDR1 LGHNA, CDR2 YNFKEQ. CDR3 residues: CASSQDLSYGYTF. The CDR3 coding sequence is TGTGCCAGCAGCCAAGATCTTTCCTATGGCTACACCTTC.

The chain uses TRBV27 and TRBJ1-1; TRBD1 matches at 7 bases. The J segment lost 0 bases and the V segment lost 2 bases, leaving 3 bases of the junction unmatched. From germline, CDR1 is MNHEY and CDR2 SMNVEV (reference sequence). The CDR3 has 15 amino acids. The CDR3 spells CASSLTGQLNTEAFF. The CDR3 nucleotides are TGTGCCAGCAGTTTAACGGGACAGCTGAACACTGAAGCTTTCTTT.

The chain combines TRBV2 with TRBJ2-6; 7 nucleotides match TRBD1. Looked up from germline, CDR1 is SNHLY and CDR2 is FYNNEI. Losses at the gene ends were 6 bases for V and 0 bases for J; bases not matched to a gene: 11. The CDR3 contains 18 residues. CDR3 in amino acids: CASRAGQAPYSGANVLTF. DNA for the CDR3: TGTGCCAGCAGGGCAGGACAGGCACCCTACTCTGGGGCCAACGTCCTGACTTTC.

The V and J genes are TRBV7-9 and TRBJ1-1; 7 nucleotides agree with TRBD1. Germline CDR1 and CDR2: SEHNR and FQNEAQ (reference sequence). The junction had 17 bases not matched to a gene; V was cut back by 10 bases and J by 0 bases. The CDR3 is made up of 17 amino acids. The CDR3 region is CAIPSLEQGILNTEAFF. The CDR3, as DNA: TGTGCCATACCCAGCTTGGAACAGGGGATCTTGAACACTGAAGCTTTCTTT.

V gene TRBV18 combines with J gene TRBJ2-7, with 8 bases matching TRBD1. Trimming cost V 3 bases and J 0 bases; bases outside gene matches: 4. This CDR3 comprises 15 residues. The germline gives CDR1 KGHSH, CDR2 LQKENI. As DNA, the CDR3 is TGTGCCAGCTCACCGGGACAGGCAAGCTCCTACGAGCAGTACTTC. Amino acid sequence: CASSPGQASSYEQYF. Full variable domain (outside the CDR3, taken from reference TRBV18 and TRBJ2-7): NAGVMQNPRHLVRRRGQEARLRCSPMKGHSHVYWYRQLPEEGLKFMVYLQKENIIDESGMPKERFSAEFPKEGPSILRIQQVVRGDSAAYFCASSPGQASSYEQYFGPGTRLTVT.

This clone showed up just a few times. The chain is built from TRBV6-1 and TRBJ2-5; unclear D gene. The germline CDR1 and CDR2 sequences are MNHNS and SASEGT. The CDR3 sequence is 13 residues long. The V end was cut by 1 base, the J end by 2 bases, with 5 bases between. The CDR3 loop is CASSEVLQETQYF. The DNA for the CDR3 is TGTGCCAGCAGTGAAGTATTGCAAGAGACCCAGTACTTC.

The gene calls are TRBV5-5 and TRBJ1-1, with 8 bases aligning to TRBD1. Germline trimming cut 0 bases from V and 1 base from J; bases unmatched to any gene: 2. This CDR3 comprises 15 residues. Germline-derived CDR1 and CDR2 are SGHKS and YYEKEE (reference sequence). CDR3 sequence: CASSLDGTGNTEAFF. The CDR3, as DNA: TGTGCCAGCAGCTTGGACGGGACAGGGAACACTGAAGCTTTCTTT.

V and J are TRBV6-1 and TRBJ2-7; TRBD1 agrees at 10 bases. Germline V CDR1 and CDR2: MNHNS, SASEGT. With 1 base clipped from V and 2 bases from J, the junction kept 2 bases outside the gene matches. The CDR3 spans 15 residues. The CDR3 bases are TGTGCCAGCAGTGAAGGACAGGGGGCAACCTACGAGCAGTACTTC. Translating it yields CASSEGQGATYEQYF.

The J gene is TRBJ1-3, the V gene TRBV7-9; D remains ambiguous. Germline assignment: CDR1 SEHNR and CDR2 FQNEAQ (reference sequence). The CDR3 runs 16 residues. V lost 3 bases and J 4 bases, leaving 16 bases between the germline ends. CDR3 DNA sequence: TGTGCCAGCAGCTTTCTACGGGGAACCGGGGGAAACACCATATATTTT. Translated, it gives CASSFLRGTGGNTIYF.

The CDR3 loop is CASGGRDTQYF. DNA of the CDR3: TGTGCCAGCGGAGGTCGCGATACGCAGTATTTT. The chain uses TRBV6-5 and TRBJ2-3, with D possibly TRBD2 on 5 matching bases. The germline V gene has CDR1 MNHEY and CDR2 SVGAGI. Deletions cut 8 bases from V and 6 bases from J, with 9 bases between. The CDR3 runs 11 residues.